A single sample gave rise to the 20 T cell receptor beta chains below, sequenced in a study of blood T cell repertoires in COVID-19 (dated by TCRdb to 2019 to 2021). The library came from the immunoSEQ multiplex PCR assay. TCRdb provides this immuneACCESS table in a form limited to in-frame rearrangements. Some clones are lacking; in checked studies, under half of them reflect an unresolved V gene, and why the rest are absent is not known. For this sample there are around 170,000 clones; about 80% appear just once. The ten largest clones take up 1.5% of the sample. The sequencing sample was made of peripheral blood. The receptors stem from a human donor in a cohort sampled during active COVID-19.

The V and J genes are TRBV7-6 and TRBJ2-7, with 11 positions matching TRBD1. The CDR3 loop spans 15 amino acids. Unmatched junction bases numbered 2, after V lost 4 bases and J lost 0 bases. CDR1 and CDR2 from the germline V gene are SGHVS and FNYEAQ. The CDR3 loop is CASSSGTGGSYEQYF. The CDR3 DNA sequence: TGTGCCAGCAGCTCCGGGACAGGGGGCTCCTACGAGCAGTACTTC.

The J gene is TRBJ1-2, the V gene TRBV11-2; unclear D gene. Germline CDR1 is SGHAT and CDR2 is FQNNGV. The CDR3 sequence is 13 residues long. Trimming took off 7 bases at V and 7 bases at J, with 16 bases between the two ends. CDR3 amino acids: CASTAGARGGYTF. DNA for the CDR3: TGTGCCAGCACCGCAGGAGCCCGGGGTGGCTACACCTTC. The entire variable domain, with the rest obtained from reference TRBV11-2 and TRBJ1-2, is as follows: EAGVAQSPRYKIIEKRQSVAFWCNPISGHATLYWYQQILGQGPKLLIQFQNNGVVDDSQLPKDRFSAERLKGVDSTLKIQPAKLEDSAVYLCASTAGARGGYTFGSGTRLTVV.

The chain carries TRBV4-3 and TRBJ2-5; 16 bases map to TRBD2. Germline values: CDR1 LGHNA, CDR2 YSLEER. J lost 5 bases, V lost 3 bases, and 12 bases had no gene match. This CDR3 comprises 19 residues. The CDR3 protein is CASSQGTSGGAGRKETQYF. CDR3 nucleotides: TGCGCCAGCAGCCAGGGGACTAGCGGGGGGGCCGGTAGGAAGGAGACCCAGTACTTC.

DNA for the CDR3: TGTGCCAGCAGTCGAGGGCACACTGAAGCTTTCTTT. Protein product: CASSRGHTEAFF. The chain links TRBV3-1 (or the pseudogene TRBV3-2) to TRBJ1-1; no definite D call. The CDR3 is 12 amino acids. The ends were cut back, 6 bases at V and 3 bases at J, with 8 bases in the middle. The germline V gene encodes CDR1 LGHDT and CDR2 YNNKEL (reference sequence).

The V and J genes are TRBV5-4 and TRBJ2-5; 10 bases map to TRBD1. CDR1 and CDR2 from the germline V gene are SGHNT and YYREEE (reference sequence). The ends lost 4 bases at V and 4 bases at J; junction bases unmatched: 4. The CDR3 has 14 residues. The CDR3 DNA follows: TGTGCCAGCAGCGTGGACAGGGGGGGAGAGACCCAGTACTTC. Translated, it gives CASSVDRGGETQYF.

V is TRBV13 and J is TRBJ2-7, with 7 bases matching TRBD1. Germline V gene sequence: CDR1 PRHDT, CDR2 FYEKMQ (reference sequence). With V trimmed by 3 bases and J by 3 bases, 8 bases remained unmatched. The CDR3 sequence is 15 residues long. In nucleotides, the CDR3 is TGTGCCAGCAGCTTGGAGCCGACAGGGAGCTACGAGCAGTACTTC. Its protein product is CASSLEPTGSYEQYF.

This chain uses TRBV19 with TRBJ2-1; 14 nucleotides agree with TRBD2. This CDR3 has 19 residues. Unmatched junction bases numbered 18, after V lost 5 bases and J lost 9 bases. Germline V lookup: CDR1 LNHDA, CDR2 SQIVND (reference sequence). DNA of the CDR3: TGTGCCAGTAGTCACCCGAGCAGGACTAGCGGGGGGCTAGGGAGTGAGCAGTTCTTC. This sequence encodes CASSHPSRTSGGLGSEQFF.

The J gene is TRBJ2-6, the V gene TRBV4-1; 7 bases match TRBD1. The CDR3 has 15 amino acids. CDR1 and CDR2 (germline): MGHRA, YSYEKL. V dropped 2 bases and J dropped 3; count of bases not matched to a gene: 1. The CDR3 loop reads CASSQQGVGANVLTF. DNA for the CDR3: TGCGCCAGCAGCCAACAGGGGGTTGGGGCCAACGTCCTGACTTTC.

This clone has a single count. The chain couples TRBV27 to TRBJ2-7; TRBD2 matches 7 bases. Germline V gene sequence: CDR1 MNHEY, CDR2 SMNVEV (reference sequence). J lost 3 bases, V lost 4 bases, and 15 bases had no gene match. This CDR3 has 17 amino acids. In DNA form, the CDR3 reads TGTGCCAGCAGTTGTGAGCTAGCGGAGATCCCGAGCTACGAGCAGTACTTC. This sequence encodes CASSCELAEIPSYEQYF.

This rearrangement joins TRBV7-2 to TRBJ2-1, with 9 bases matching TRBD2. The CDR3 sequence is 15 residues long. V lost 1 base, J lost 7 bases, and 5 bases stayed unmatched. Germline CDR1 SGHTA, CDR2 FQGNSA. CDR3 nucleotide sequence: TGTGCCAGCAGCTTAGAGGGGACTAGCTGGAATGAGCAGTTCTTC. It yields the protein CASSLEGTSWNEQFF.

This CDR3 reads CASTTGGFTEAFF. In DNA, the CDR3 is TGTGCCAGTACCACAGGGGGCTTCACTGAAGCTTTCTTT. V usage is TRBV19 and J usage is TRBJ1-1; 9 bases are shared with TRBD1. CDR1 and CDR2 (germline): LNHDA, SQIVND (reference sequence). The CDR3 extends over 13 amino acids. J lost 4 bases, V lost 7 bases, and 4 bases had no gene match. Filled out from reference TRBV19 and TRBJ1-1, the complete variable domain reads DGGITQSPKYLFRKEGQNVTLSCEQNLNHDAMYWYRQDPGQGLRLIYYSQIVNDFQKGDIAEGYSVSREKKESFPLTVTSAQKNPTAFYLCASTTGGFTEAFFGQGTRLTVV.

The V call is TRBV12-2, the J call TRBJ1-2; the DNA was not used to check the table's D call, TRBD1. TRBV12-2 is marked as a pseudogene. The CDR3 sequence is 16 residues long. CDR3 bases: TGTGCAAGTCGCCCCCGCCACCGGGACAATAACTATGGCTACACCTTC. Amino acids: CASRPRHRDNNYGYTF.

J is TRBJ1-5 and V is TRBV5-4; TRBD1 agrees at 8 bases. After removal of 3 bases from V and 2 bases from J, the junction contained 7 bases not matched to a gene. This CDR3 spans 16 amino acids. Germline V gene sequence: CDR1 SGHNT, CDR2 YYREEE (reference sequence). CDR3 loop: CASSSNPGQGNQPQHF. DNA for the CDR3: TGTGCCAGCAGCTCAAATCCGGGACAGGGCAATCAGCCCCAGCATTTT.

This chain links TRBV29-1 with TRBJ1-4; TRBD1 matches 7 bases. Germline CDR1 is SQVTM and CDR2 is ANQGSEA. CDR3 length: 14 residues. V dropped 7 bases and J dropped 7; count of bases not matched to a gene: 12. CDR3 in DNA: TGCAGCGCACGTCAGACAGGGCAGGTTGAAAAACTGTTTTTT. It specifies CSARQTGQVEKLFF.

CDR3 amino acids: CASSPDRDYGYTF. CDR3 DNA: TGCGCCAGCAGCCCGGACAGGGACTATGGCTACACCTTC. The gene calls are TRBV5-1 and TRBJ1-2; 8 nucleotides match TRBD1. The junction had 2 bases not matched to a gene; V was cut back by 4 bases and J by 3 bases. Germline loops: CDR1 SGHRS, CDR2 YFSETQ. The CDR3 is made up of 13 amino acids.

This chain connects TRBV3-1 (or the pseudogene TRBV3-2) to TRBJ2-7; 7 positions agree with TRBD2. Germline CDR1 and CDR2: LGHDT and YNNKEL (reference sequence). The CDR3 sequence is 16 residues long. V was clipped by 2 bases and J by 0 bases; unmatched bases: 7. CDR3 in amino acids: CASSQPWRESSYEQYF. The CDR3 DNA is TGTGCCAGCAGCCAACCTTGGCGGGAGAGCTCCTACGAGCAGTACTTC.

The rearrangement uses TRBV10-2 and TRBJ1-2; D is ambiguous. Germline loops: CDR1 WSHSY, CDR2 SAAADI. Deletions cut 6 bases from V and 5 bases from J, with 19 bases between. The CDR3 is 15 residues long. This CDR3 reads CASRVGPERGYGYTF. The CDR3 bases are TGCGCCAGCAGAGTCGGCCCCGAGCGGGGATATGGCTACACCTTC.

In this sample, this clone turned up once. The chain employs TRBV3-1 (or the pseudogene TRBV3-2) and TRBJ1-4; 7 nucleotides agree with TRBD1. This CDR3 spans 16 amino acids. Germline-derived CDR1 and CDR2 are LGHDT and YNNKEL (reference sequence). The V gene end was trimmed by 6 bases and the J gene end by 1 base; junction bases not matched to a gene: 8. The CDR3 nucleotides read TGTGCCAGCAGAAGTAGAGGGGGCGGAACTAATGAAAAACTGTTTTTT. It is translated as CASRSRGGGTNEKLFF.

The chain uses TRBV7-6 and TRBJ2-7; TRBD2 aligns across 7 bases. There are 16 residues in the CDR3. Germline values: CDR1 SGHVS, CDR2 FNYEAQ. The junction had 7 bases not matched to a gene; V was cut back by 1 base and J by 1 base. DNA for the CDR3: TGTGCCAGCAGCTTAGTAGCAAGCGGGGTTTCCTACGAGCAGTACTTC. This translates into CASSLVASGVSYEQYF.

The gene calls are TRBV2 and TRBJ1-4; 9 nucleotides align to TRBD1. The CDR3 totals 15 residues. The V and J ends lost 6 bases and 0 bases, in that order; junction bases with no gene match: 2. CDR1 SNHLY and CDR2 FYNNEI come from the germline V gene. The CDR3 DNA sequence: TGTGCCAGCAGGAGGGACAGGGCAACTAATGAAAAACTGTTTTTT. Translating gives CASRRDRATNEKLFF.